These 3 T cell receptor beta chains were all obtained from the same sample, sequenced in a study of regulatory T cells in long-lasting Graves disease. CDR3-region Arm-PCR and iRepertoire HTBI primers produced the TCR beta libraries. TCRdb independently ran MiXCR on the multiplex PCR reads; one entry per CDR3 protein. The top ten clones hold less than 25% of a sample with 300,000 to 500,000 distinct CDR3 sequences, roughly 20% of them seen once. Time point: persistent/refractory GD, antithyroid drugs over 5 years with positive TRAb. Construction of the TCR library relied on RNA isolated from PBMCs. The sequencing here drew on peripheral blood mononuclear cells (PBMCs), taken when the disease was refractory, from a patient treated with antithyroid drugs. These receptors all come from a female donor with Graves disease.

In this sample, this clonotype turned up a few times. The V gene is TRBV19, the J gene TRBJ1-2, with 7 nucleotides matching TRBD1. Germline-derived CDR1 and CDR2 are LNHDA and SQIVND (reference sequence). The CDR3 is 15 residues long. After removal of 3 bases from V and 3 bases from J, the junction contained 7 bases not matched to a gene. The CDR3 protein is CASSIPGGGDYGYTF. CDR3 in DNA: TGTGCCAGTAGTATCCCGGGAGGGGGCGACTATGGCTACACCTTC.

The CDR3 region is CASSPYPGGKDSPLHF. The CDR3 nucleotides read TGCGCCAGCAGCCCCTACCCCGGGGGGAAGGATTCACCCCTCCACTTT. V gene TRBV4-3 combines with J gene TRBJ1-6, with D maybe TRBD1 (5 bases). Germline V gene data show CDR1 as LGHNA and CDR2 as YSLEER. This CDR3 has 16 residues. The V and J ends lost 4 bases and 8 bases respectively, with 18 bases between them.

This clonotype was seen many times. The chain is built from TRBV12-3 or TRBV12-4 and TRBJ2-2; 11 nucleotides line up with TRBD2. This CDR3 is 17 amino acids long. Unmatched junction bases numbered 10, after V lost 5 bases and J lost 5 bases. Here the CDR3 reads CASSPITSGRATGELFF. DNA for the CDR3: TGTGCCAGCAGTCCCATCACTAGCGGGAGAGCGACCGGGGAGCTGTTTTTT.